Shown below are 15 T cell receptor beta chains from a single sample sequenced in a study of patients and donors after allogeneic stem cell transplantation (dated by TCRdb to the early 2020s). Libraries were prepared through RT-PCR. These reads were obtained on a NextSeq 550. TCRdb reran the public reads through fastp at Q25 and MiXCR, keeping productive beta chains. Entries that share a CDR3 protein sequence are merged under the most common genes and DNA. For this sample the table gives 920,000 or so distinct CDR3 sequences, of which 18% were detected only once. In total, the top ten clones hold around 6% of the sample. Specimen: blood, either unsorted or a sorted T cell fraction (not recorded which). All receptors come from a human donor who was either an allogeneic HSCT recipient or a stem cell or donor lymphocyte infusion donor (not recorded which). It is not recorded whose cells these are; they may come from a transplant donor.

The rearrangement links TRBV29-1 to TRBJ1-5; a weak D match, TRBD1 (5 bases). This CDR3 is 13 amino acids long. Germline V gene sequence: CDR1 SQVTM, CDR2 ANQGSEA. V shed 5 bases and J shed 6 bases, with 14 bases lying between them. The DNA of the CDR3 is TGCAGCGTTCAAAGGGGTGTGGGTCAGCCCCAGCATTTT. It translates to CSVQRGVGQPQHF.

This clonotype was detected a few times. The genes are TRBV24-1 and TRBJ2-2, with 7 bases matching TRBD2. The germline V gene has CDR1 KGHDR and CDR2 SFDVKD. CDR3 length: 13 amino acids. The V and J ends lost 7 bases and 4 bases, in that order; junction bases with no gene match: 2. CDR3 amino acids: CATRQRGTGELFF. CDR3 bases: TGTGCCACCAGACAGCGGGGCACCGGGGAGCTGTTTTTT.

The V gene is TRBV20-1, the J gene TRBJ2-1; D call uncertain. CDR1 is DFQATT, CDR2 SNEGSKA, per germline (reference sequence). The CDR3 is made up of 13 amino acids. V was pared by 2 bases and J by 5 bases, with 10 bases between. CDR3 loop: CSARIPTDNEQFF. In nucleotides, the CDR3 is TGCAGTGCTAGAATTCCTACGGACAATGAGCAGTTCTTC.

This sequence joins TRBV7-8 and TRBJ1-1; tentatively, D is TRBD1 (6 bases). This CDR3 comprises 13 residues. CDR1 SGHVS and CDR2 FQNEAQ come from the germline V gene. Trimming removed 2 bases from V and 4 bases from J, with 8 bases in between. CDR3 amino acids: CASSLRGVTEAFF. For the CDR3, the DNA is TGTGCCAGCAGCTTAAGGGGGGTCACTGAAGCTTTCTTT.

This chain links TRBV25-1 with TRBJ2-1, with D unclear. The CDR3 runs 13 residues. V gave up 4 bases and J gave up 2 bases, with 6 bases separating them. Germline V gives CDR1 MGHDK, CDR2 SYGVNS. The CDR3 DNA reads TGTGCCAGCAGTGGACGAGCCTACAATGAGCAGTTCTTC. It yields the protein CASSGRAYNEQFF.

This sequence joins TRBV12-3 or TRBV12-4 and TRBJ1-2, with 8 bases matching TRBD1. The CDR3 runs to 14 residues. With V trimmed by 4 bases and J by 5 bases, 6 bases remained unmatched. This CDR3 is CASSSGGRGYGYTF. CDR3 bases: TGTGCCAGCAGTTCAGGGGGCAGGGGTTATGGCTACACCTTC.

Details on this clonotype: A much larger clone is a single base away; this may be a read error. This chain uses TRBV12-3 or TRBV12-4 with TRBJ1-1; D unclear. The germline V and J ends were trimmed by 7 bases and 3 bases, with 12 bases remaining between them. The CDR3 has 13 residues. The CDR3 bases are TGTGCCAGCAAAGTGAGGCTGTACACTGAAGCTTTCTTT. Amino acids: CASKVRLYTEAFF.

The chain joins TRBV6-1 to TRBJ2-1; 9 bases fit TRBD2. V trimming: 9 bases; J trimming: 1 base; junction bases outside the gene matches: 13. CDR1 is MNHNS, CDR2 SASEGT, per germline. The CDR3 extends over 17 amino acids. The CDR3: CASCRPIAGESYNEQFF. CDR3 DNA sequence: TGTGCCAGTTGTAGACCGATAGCGGGAGAATCCTACAATGAGCAGTTCTTC.

The chain couples TRBV2 to TRBJ2-5; possible D gene TRBD2, 6 bases. This CDR3 region has 12 residues. CDR1 and CDR2 from the germline V gene are SNHLY and FYNNEI. The germline V and J ends were trimmed by 6 bases and 5 bases, with 10 bases remaining between them. CDR3 coding DNA: TGTGCCAGCAGCGGGGCGGGGGAGACCCAGTACTTC. Its translation is CASSGAGETQYF.

This clonotype was observed a few times. V gene TRBV2 combines with J gene TRBJ1-1; D not resolved. CDR3 size: 13 residues. V was pared by 6 bases and J by 6 bases, with 14 bases between. Germline values: CDR1 SNHLY, CDR2 FYNNEI. CDR3 DNA: TGTGCCAGCAGCGATAGGACGGGCGCTGAAGCTTTCTTT. Translated: CASSDRTGAEAFF.

This rearrangement joins TRBV5-5 to TRBJ1-2; weak D call: TRBD1 (5 bases). The germline V gene encodes CDR1 SGHKS and CDR2 YYEKEE (reference sequence). CDR3 size: 11 residues. Deletions cut 2 bases from V and 7 bases from J, with 6 bases between. CDR3 in DNA: TGTGCCAGCAGCTTCCAGGGTGGCTACACCTTC. Translated: CASSFQGGYTF.

The sample holds a few counts of this clonotype. The chain carries TRBV4-3 and TRBJ2-1; 10 positions match TRBD2. Trimming at V came to 3 bases and at J to 1 base, leaving 6 bases not matched to a gene. Germline CDR1 reads LGHNA; CDR2 reads YSLEER. The CDR3 is made up of 17 amino acids. DNA for the CDR3: TGCGCCAGCAGCCAGGAGAGCGGGGGGGCTTCCTACAATGAGCAGTTCTTC. This gives the protein CASSQESGGASYNEQFF.

This chain connects TRBV15 to TRBJ2-5; D is uncertain. CDR3 length: 16 residues. V gave up 5 bases and J gave up 0 bases, with 16 bases separating them. From germline, CDR1 is LNHNV and CDR2 YYDKDF (reference sequence). The chain's CDR3 is CATSGKIGTDQETQYF. The CDR3 region has the DNA TGTGCCACCAGCGGAAAAATTGGCACAGACCAAGAGACCCAGTACTTC.

J is TRBJ2-5 and V is TRBV5-1; TRBD2 agrees at 9 bases. The CDR3 contains 15 residues. V lost 6 bases and J lost 3; bases outside the gene matches: 9. Germline V gene data show CDR1 as SGHRS and CDR2 as YFSETQ. CDR3: CASTVRTSVKETQYF. The CDR3 bases are TGCGCCAGCACGGTGAGGACTAGCGTTAAAGAGACCCAGTACTTC.

The rearrangement links TRBV20-1 to TRBJ2-4; D not resolved. V was shortened by 5 bases and J by 5 bases, with 4 bases between the two germline ends. CDR1 and CDR2 (germline): DFQATT, SNEGSKA (reference sequence). This CDR3 region has 10 residues. CDR3 DNA sequence: TGCAGTGCTGGGCAAAACATTCAGTACTTC. This gives the protein CSAGQNIQYF.